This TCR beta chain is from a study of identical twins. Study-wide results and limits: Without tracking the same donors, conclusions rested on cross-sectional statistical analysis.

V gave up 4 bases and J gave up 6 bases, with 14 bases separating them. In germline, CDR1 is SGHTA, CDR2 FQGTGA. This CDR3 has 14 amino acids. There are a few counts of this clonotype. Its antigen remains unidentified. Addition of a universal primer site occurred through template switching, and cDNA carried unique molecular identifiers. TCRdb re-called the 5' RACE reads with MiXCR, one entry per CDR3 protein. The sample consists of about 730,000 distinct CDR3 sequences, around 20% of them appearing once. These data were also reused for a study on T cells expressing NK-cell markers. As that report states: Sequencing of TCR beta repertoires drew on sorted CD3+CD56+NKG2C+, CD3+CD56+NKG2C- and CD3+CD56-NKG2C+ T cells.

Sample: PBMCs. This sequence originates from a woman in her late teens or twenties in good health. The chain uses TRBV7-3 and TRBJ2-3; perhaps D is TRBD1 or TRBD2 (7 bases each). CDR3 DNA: TGTGCCAGCAGCTCCGGGGAGGGGGCGGATACGCAGTATTTT. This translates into CASSSGEGADTQYF.